This T cell receptor beta chain was identified in a study of blood T cell repertoires in COVID-19. V lost 3 bases, J lost 5 bases, and 7 bases lay in between. This CDR3 has 13 residues. In the study's own analysis: Amplification from reference gene primers served as the basis for estimated nucleated cell counts. Only in-frame clones appear in the TCRdb table, and some are missing; sequencing was by immunoSEQ multiplex PCR. V, J and clone size are taken as reported in that table, and D and trimming were inferred from the DNA itself. This table has around 49,000 clones, around 73% appearing once. What was sequenced was PBMCs or T cells enriched from blood (not recorded which). The TCR comes from a woman aged 50 to 65 with acute COVID-19. The chain is built from TRBV12-3 or TRBV12-4 and TRBJ1-4, with unresolved D. The CDR3 coding sequence is TGTGCCAGCAGTTTCGGCGGAAATGAAAAACTGTTTTTT. Translating it yields CASSFGGNEKLFF.